The 6 T cell receptor beta chains reported below all come from one sample, sequenced in a study of shared clonotypes between healthy human individuals. Produced via immunoSEQ multiplex PCR; TCRdb's table is partial and in-frame only. The profile shows about 2.3 million clones, 90% to 95% of them singletons. The sequenced sample was naive CD4+ T cells from PBMCs. The subset was: CD45RA+ positively selected. The receptors originated from a man younger than 35 in good health. Some clones in this sample may be carry-over from other donors' samples.

The chain uses TRBV5-1 and TRBJ2-2; 10 bases fit TRBD2. The CDR3 consists of 15 residues. The germline CDR1 and CDR2 sequences are SGHRS and YFSETQ. Trimming removed 5 bases from V and 3 bases from J; junction bases left unmatched: 4. The DNA for the CDR3 is TGCGCCAGCAGGAGTCTAGCGGGGGACACCGGGGAGCTGTTTTTT. This gives the protein CASRSLAGDTGELFF.

This sequence joins TRBV6-6 and TRBJ2-7; 9 bases map to TRBD1. Germline V gives CDR1 MNHNY, CDR2 SVGAGI (reference sequence). This CDR3 contains 15 residues. The J segment lost 3 bases and the V segment lost 5 bases, leaving 8 bases of the junction unmatched. In DNA form, the CDR3 reads TGTGCCAGCAGTACCTCCGGGACAGGGCACTACGAGCAGTACTTC. This gives the protein CASSTSGTGHYEQYF.

The chain recombines TRBV5-1 with TRBJ1-2; TRBD1 is a possible D gene (6 bases). The CDR3 covers 14 residues. V was shortened by 0 bases and J by 4 bases, with 10 bases between the two germline ends. Germline CDR1 reads SGHRS; CDR2 reads YFSETQ. The CDR3 DNA reads TGCGCCAGCAGCTTGGCGGCAGGGGTCTATGGCTACACCTTC. Translating it yields CASSLAAGVYGYTF.

This chain uses TRBV4-3 with TRBJ1-5; D possibly corresponds to TRBD1 (5 bases). V lost 0 bases and J lost 6, with 12 bases in between. Per the germline V gene, CDR1 is LGHNA and CDR2 is YSLEER. The CDR3 is 15 amino acids. CDR3 sequence: CASSQDIRGAQPQHF. CDR3 bases: TGCGCCAGCAGCCAAGATATTAGAGGGGCTCAGCCCCAGCATTTT.

The gene calls are TRBV27 and TRBJ2-1; TRBD1 matches 8 bases. This CDR3 region has 18 residues. V trimming: 1 base; J trimming: 8 bases; junction bases outside the gene matches: 16. Germline V lookup: CDR1 MNHEY, CDR2 SMNVEV (reference sequence). In DNA form, the CDR3 reads TGTGCCAGCAGTTTATGGATCCTGGGCCAGGGGGCTTGGGATGAGCAGTTCTTC. Translating it yields CASSLWILGQGAWDEQFF.

This rearrangement joins TRBV5-1 to TRBJ2-1, with TRBD2 identical over 8 bases. J lost 3 bases, V lost 4 bases, and 12 bases had no gene match. The CDR3 totals 17 residues. Looked up from germline, CDR1 is SGHRS and CDR2 is YFSETQ. The CDR3 DNA reads as TGCGCCAGCAGCGGTAGTTCCGGACTAGCCATCTACAATGAGCAGTTCTTC. Translated, it gives CASSGSSGLAIYNEQFF.